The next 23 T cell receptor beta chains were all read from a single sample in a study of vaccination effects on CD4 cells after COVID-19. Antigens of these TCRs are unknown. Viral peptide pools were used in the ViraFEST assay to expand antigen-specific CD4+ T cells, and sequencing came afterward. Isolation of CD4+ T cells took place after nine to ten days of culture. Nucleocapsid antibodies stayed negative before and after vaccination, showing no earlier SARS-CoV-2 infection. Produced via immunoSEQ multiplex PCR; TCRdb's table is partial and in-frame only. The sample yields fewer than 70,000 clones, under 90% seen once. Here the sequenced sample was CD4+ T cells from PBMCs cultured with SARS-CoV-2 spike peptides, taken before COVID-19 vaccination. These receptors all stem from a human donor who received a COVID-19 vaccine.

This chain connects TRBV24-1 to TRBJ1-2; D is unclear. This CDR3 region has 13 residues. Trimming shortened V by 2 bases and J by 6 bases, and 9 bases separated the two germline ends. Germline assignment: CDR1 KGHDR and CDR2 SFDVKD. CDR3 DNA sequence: TGTGCCACCAGTGATTATAACAGCAATGGCTACACCTTC. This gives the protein CATSDYNSNGYTF.

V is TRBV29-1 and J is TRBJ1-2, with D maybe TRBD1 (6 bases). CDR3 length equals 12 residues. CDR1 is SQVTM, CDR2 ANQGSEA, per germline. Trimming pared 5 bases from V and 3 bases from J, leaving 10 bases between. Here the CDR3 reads CSVLTGDYGYTF. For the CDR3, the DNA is TGCAGCGTTCTGACAGGTGACTATGGCTACACCTTC.

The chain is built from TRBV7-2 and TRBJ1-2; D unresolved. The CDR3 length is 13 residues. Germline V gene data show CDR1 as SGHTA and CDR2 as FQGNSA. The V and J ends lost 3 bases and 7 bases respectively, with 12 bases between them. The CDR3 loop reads CASSFEGIGGYTF. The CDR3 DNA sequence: TGTGCCAGCAGCTTTGAGGGAATTGGTGGCTACACCTTC.

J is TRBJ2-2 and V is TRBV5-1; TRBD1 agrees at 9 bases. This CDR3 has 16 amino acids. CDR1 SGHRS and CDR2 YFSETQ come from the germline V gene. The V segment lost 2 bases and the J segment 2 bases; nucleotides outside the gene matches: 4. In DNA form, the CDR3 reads TGCGCCAGCAGCTTACAGGGGGCGAAAAACACCGGGGAGCTGTTTTTT. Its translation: CASSLQGAKNTGELFF.

CDR3 protein: CATSPPLASSPLHF. In nucleotides, the CDR3 is TGTGCCACCAGCCCCCCTCTGGCTAGCTCACCCCTCCACTTT. The V and J genes are TRBV15 and TRBJ1-6; D not certain. Deletions cut 5 bases from V and 10 bases from J, with 15 bases between. The CDR3 has 14 amino acids. Germline V CDR1 and CDR2: LNHNV, YYDKDF (reference sequence).

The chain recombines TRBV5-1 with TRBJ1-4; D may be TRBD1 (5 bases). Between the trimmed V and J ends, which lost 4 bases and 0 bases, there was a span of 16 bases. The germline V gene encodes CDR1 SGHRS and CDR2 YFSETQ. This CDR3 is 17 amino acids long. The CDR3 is CASSPGRGTATNEKLFF. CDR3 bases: TGCGCCAGCAGCCCCGGTAGGGGAACGGCAACTAATGAAAAACTGTTTTTT.

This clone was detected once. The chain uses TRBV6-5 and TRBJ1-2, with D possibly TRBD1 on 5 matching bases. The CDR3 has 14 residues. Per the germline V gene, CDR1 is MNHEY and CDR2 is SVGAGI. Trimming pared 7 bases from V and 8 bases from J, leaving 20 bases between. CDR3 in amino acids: CASTDDRGGDGYTF. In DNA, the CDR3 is TGTGCCAGCACCGACGATAGGGGAGGCGACGGCTACACCTTC.

The DNA of the CDR3 is TGTGCCAGCAGTTTATCGATAGGGGTCACCGGGGGCTACACCTTC. It codes for CASSLSIGVTGGYTF. The V call is TRBV28, the J call TRBJ1-2, with D possibly being TRBD1 (5 bases). Trimming took 1 base from V and 8 from J, leaving 17 bases between them. The CDR3 loop spans 15 amino acids. The germline CDR1 and CDR2 sequences are MDHEN and SYDVKM.

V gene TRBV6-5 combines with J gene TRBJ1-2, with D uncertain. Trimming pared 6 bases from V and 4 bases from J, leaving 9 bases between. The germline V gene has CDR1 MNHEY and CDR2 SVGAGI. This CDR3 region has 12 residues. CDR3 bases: TGTGCCAGCAGCCCCGGAGCCTATGGCTACACCTTC. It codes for CASSPGAYGYTF.

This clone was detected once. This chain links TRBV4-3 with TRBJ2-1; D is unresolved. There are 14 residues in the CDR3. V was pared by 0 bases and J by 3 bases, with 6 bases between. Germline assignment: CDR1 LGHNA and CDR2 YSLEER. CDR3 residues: CASSQEGLYNEQFF. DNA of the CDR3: TGCGCCAGCAGCCAAGAGGGTCTCTACAATGAGCAGTTCTTC.

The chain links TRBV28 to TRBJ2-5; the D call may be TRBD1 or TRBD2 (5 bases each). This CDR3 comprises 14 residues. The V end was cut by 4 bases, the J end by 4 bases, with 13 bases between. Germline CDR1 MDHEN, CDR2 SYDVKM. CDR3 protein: CASSSTGRTETQYF. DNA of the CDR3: TGTGCCAGCAGTTCCACGGGACGGACAGAGACCCAGTACTTC.

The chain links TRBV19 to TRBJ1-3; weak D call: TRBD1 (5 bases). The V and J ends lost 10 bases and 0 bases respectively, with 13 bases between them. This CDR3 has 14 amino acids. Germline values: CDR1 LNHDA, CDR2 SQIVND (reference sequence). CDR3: CATNGGSSGNTIYF. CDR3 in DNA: TGTGCCACCAATGGGGGGAGCTCTGGAAACACCATATATTTT.

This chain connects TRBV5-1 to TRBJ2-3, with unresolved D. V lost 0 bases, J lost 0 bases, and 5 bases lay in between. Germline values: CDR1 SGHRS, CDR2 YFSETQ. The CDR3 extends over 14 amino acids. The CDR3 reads CASSLVPSTDTQYF. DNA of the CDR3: TGCGCCAGCAGCTTGGTCCCGAGCACAGATACGCAGTATTTT.

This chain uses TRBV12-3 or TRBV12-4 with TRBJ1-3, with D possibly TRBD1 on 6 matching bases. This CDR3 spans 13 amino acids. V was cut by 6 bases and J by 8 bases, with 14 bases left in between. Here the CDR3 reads CASRIGGADTIYF. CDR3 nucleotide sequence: TGTGCCAGCAGAATCGGGGGCGCGGACACCATATATTTT.

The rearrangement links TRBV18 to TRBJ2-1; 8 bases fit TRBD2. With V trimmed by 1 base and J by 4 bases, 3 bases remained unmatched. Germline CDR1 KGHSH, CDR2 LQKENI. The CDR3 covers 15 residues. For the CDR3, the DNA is TGTGCCAGCTCACCACTCAGCGGGGGATACAATGAGCAGTTCTTC. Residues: CASSPLSGGYNEQFF.

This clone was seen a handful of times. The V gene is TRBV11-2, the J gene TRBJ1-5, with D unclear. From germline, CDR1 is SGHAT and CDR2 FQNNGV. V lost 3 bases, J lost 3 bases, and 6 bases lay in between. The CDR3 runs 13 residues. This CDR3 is CASSFSDNQPQHF. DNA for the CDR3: TGTGCCAGCAGCTTTTCGGACAATCAGCCCCAGCATTTT.

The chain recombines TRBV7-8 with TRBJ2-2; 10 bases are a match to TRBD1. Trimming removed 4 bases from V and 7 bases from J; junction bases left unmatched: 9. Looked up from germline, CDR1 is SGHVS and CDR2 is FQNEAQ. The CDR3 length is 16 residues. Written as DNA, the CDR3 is TGTGCCAGCAGCTCCAACTTTGGACAGGGGGACGGGGAGCTGTTTTTT. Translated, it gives CASSSNFGQGDGELFF.

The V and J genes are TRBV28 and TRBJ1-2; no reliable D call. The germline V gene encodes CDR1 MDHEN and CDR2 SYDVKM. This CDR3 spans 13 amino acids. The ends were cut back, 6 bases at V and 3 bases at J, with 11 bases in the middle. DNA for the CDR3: TGTGCCAGCAGCAAGCAGACGGACTATGGCTACACCTTC. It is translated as CASSKQTDYGYTF.

CDR3: CAISDSLSYEQYV. CDR3 nucleotides: TGTGCCATCAGTGACAGTCTCTCCTACGAGCAGTACGTC. The chain recombines TRBV10-3 with TRBJ2-7, with D unresolved. There are 13 residues in the CDR3. Trimming took 3 bases from V and 0 from J, leaving 6 bases between them. Germline lookup yields CDR1 ENHRY and CDR2 SYGVKD.

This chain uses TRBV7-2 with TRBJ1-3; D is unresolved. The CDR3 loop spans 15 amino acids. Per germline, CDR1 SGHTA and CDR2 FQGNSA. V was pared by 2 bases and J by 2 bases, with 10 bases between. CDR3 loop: CASSLNPAPGNTIYF. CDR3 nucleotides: TGTGCCAGCAGCTTAAACCCCGCGCCTGGAAACACCATATATTTT.

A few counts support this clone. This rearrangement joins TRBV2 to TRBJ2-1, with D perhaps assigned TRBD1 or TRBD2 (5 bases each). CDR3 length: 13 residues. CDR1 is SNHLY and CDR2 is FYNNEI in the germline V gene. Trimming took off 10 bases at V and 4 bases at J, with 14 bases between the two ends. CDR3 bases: TGTGCCAACAAAATTGGGGGTTACAATGAGCAGTTCTTC. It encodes CANKIGGYNEQFF.

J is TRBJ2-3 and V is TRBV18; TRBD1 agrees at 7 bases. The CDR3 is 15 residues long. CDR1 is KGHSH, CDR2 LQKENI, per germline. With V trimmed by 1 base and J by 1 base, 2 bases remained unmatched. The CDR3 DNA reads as TGTGCCAGCTCACCACTTGACAGGGGCACAGATACGCAGTATTTT. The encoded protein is CASSPLDRGTDTQYF.

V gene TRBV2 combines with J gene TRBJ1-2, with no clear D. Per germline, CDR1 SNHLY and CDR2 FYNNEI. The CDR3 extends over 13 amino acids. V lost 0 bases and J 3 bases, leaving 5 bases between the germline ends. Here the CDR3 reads CASSEAPHYGYTF. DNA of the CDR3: TGTGCCAGCAGTGAAGCCCCGCACTATGGCTACACCTTC.